The T cell receptor (beta chain) described here comes from a study of cytomegalovirus exposure and HLA in healthy donors. This CDR3 has 15 residues. The V end was cut by 0 bases, the J end by 9 bases, with 18 bases between. CDR1 and CDR2 from the germline V gene are ENHRY and SYGVKD. The PCR had 60 Vbeta and 13 Jbeta primers. Generated by immunoSEQ multiplex PCR, the TCRdb table keeps only in-frame clones and is missing some. The table has approximately 220,000 clones, around 80% seen once. The chain uses TRBV10-3 and TRBJ2-7; TRBD1 is a possible D gene (6 bases). The sequencing sample was made of PBMCs. This TCR was recovered from a man younger than 35 in good health and CMV-seronegative. Here the CDR3 DNA reads TGTGCCATCAGTGAGTCGTGGGGGCAAGTTTCATTGCAGTACTTC. Amino acids: CAISESWGQVSLQYF.